The 5 T cell receptor beta chains presented below share a single source sample, sequenced in a study of cytomegalovirus exposure and HLA in healthy donors. With 60 Vbeta and 13 Jbeta primers, the PCR was carried out. TCRdb keeps only in-frame clones here, not all; method: immunoSEQ multiplex PCR. The sample holds roughly 130,000 clones; 80% to 90% are singletons and the top ten take approximately 10%. The sample comprised PBMCs. The receptors were sampled from a male donor in good health and CMV-seropositive.

The chain carries TRBV28 and TRBJ1-2; 8 bases agree with TRBD1. J was trimmed by 8 bases and V by 6 bases; bases with no gene match: 14. The germline V gene has CDR1 MDHEN and CDR2 SYDVKM. The CDR3 runs 15 residues. The CDR3 nucleotides are TGTGCCAGCAGGGGGACAGGAACACCCTTTGAAGGCTACACCTTC. It codes for CASRGTGTPFEGYTF.

The rearrangement joins TRBV7-2 to TRBJ1-2; perhaps TRBD1 as D (6 bases). V gave up 3 bases and J gave up 4 bases, with 15 bases separating them. CDR1 is SGHTA, CDR2 FQGNSA, per germline. This CDR3 contains 15 residues. The CDR3 nucleotides read TGTGCCAGCAGCTTTGACATAGGGGGTATCTATGGCTACACCTTC. Translating it yields CASSFDIGGIYGYTF.

The genes are TRBV4-1 and TRBJ2-7; D possibly corresponds to TRBD1 (6 bases). Germline CDR1 is MGHRA and CDR2 is YSYEKL. Trimming removed 0 bases from V and 1 base from J, with 13 bases in between. The CDR3 contains 16 residues. In DNA form, the CDR3 reads TGCGCCAGCAGCCAAGATCCCGGGACACTTTCCTACGAGCAGTACTTC. Its translation is CASSQDPGTLSYEQYF.

This clone was seen only once. The V gene is TRBV28, the J gene TRBJ1-2; 9 nucleotides match TRBD1. The CDR3 is made up of 13 amino acids. Germline V gene lookup returns CDR1 MDHEN and CDR2 SYDVKM. The V segment lost 7 bases and the J segment 5 bases; nucleotides outside the gene matches: 5. The CDR3 DNA reads TGTGCCAGCACTACCGACAGGGGGTATGGCTACACCTTC. It encodes CASTTDRGYGYTF.

The V gene is TRBV5-4, the J gene TRBJ2-7; the match to TRBD1 covers 9 bases. In germline, CDR1 is SGHNT, CDR2 YYREEE (reference sequence). The CDR3 contains 15 residues. Germline trimming cut 3 bases from V and 7 bases from J; bases unmatched to any gene: 11. The CDR3 DNA reads as TGTGCCAGCAGCTGGGGGCGGGGACAGGGAGGGGAGCAGTACTTC. Protein: CASSWGRGQGGEQYF. Full variable domain (remainder filled in from reference TRBV5-4 and TRBJ2-7): ETGVTQSPTHLIKTRGQQVTLRCSSQSGHNTVSWYQQALGQGPQFIFQYYREEENGRGNFPPRFSGLQFPNYSSELNVNALELDDSALYLCASSWGRGQGGEQYFGPGTRLTVT.